This TCR beta chain was sequenced in a study of vaccination and CD4 T cells after COVID-19. About this clonotype itself: Its target is not known.

Treatment denoted: roughly nine-day PBMC culture with coronavirus spike peptide pools or control peptides (ViraFEST assay). Germline V lookup: CDR1 DFQATT, CDR2 SNEGSKA (reference sequence). V lost 3 bases to trimming and J lost 6 bases; unmatched junction nucleotides: 4. The CDR3 spans 12 residues. Oncomine TCR Beta short-read sequencing was applied to DNA from cultured CD4+ T cells. TCRdb used MiXCR to reprocess the PCR reads, holding one entry per CDR3 protein. This table has approximately 10,000 distinct CDR3 sequences, over 60% appearing once. The rearrangement joins TRBV20-1 to TRBJ1-2; 7 nucleotides match TRBD1. The TCR comes from a human donor who had recovered from COVID-19. The specimen was CD4+ T cells from blood, cultured in vitro. CDR3 sequence: CSAREGAHGYTF. As DNA, the CDR3 is TGCAGTGCTAGGGAGGGGGCGCATGGCTACACCTTC.